This T cell receptor beta chain came from a study of shared clonotypes between healthy human individuals. About the research overall: Per donor, CD8 memory used one plate, CD8 naive used two, CD4 memory used three and CD4 naive used three. Whole-study findings and limits: It was the non-shared clonotypes that had lower generation probabilities than clonotypes shared by all four donors.

CD45RA+ naive and CD45RA-negative memory subsets were separated from CD4+ cells. CDR1 and CDR2 (germline): SGHRS, YFSETQ. V dropped 3 bases and J dropped 0 bases, with 14 bases sitting between them. This CDR3 comprises 16 residues. Every subset had its genomic DNA shared out evenly among several immunoSEQ plates. The table came from immunoSEQ multiplex PCR; TCRdb's copy has only in-frame clones and leaves some out. The table shows approximately 500,000 clones, with 90% to 96% occurring only once. As for this clone: What it recognizes is unknown.

This chain joins TRBV5-1 and TRBJ2-3; D not certain. Material for sequencing was naive CD4+ T cells sorted from blood. The subset is: CD45RA+ positively selected. The clonotype originates from a young woman in good health. CDR3 nucleotide sequence: TGCGCCAGCAGCTCCCCCTACGGTTCTAGCACAGATACGCAGTATTTT. Translated, it gives CASSSPYGSSTDTQYF.